A single sample is the source of the 10 T cell receptor beta chains below, sequenced in a study of blood T cell repertoires in COVID-19. Sequenced by immunoSEQ multiplex PCR; TCRdb stores in-frame clones only, minus some. The sample records more than 85,000 clones, 65% to 90% being singletons. The sequencing sample was made of peripheral blood. The receptors were sampled from a woman of 80 years or more with active or convalescent COVID-19.

This clone was counted a few times. This chain links TRBV19 with TRBJ1-2; D is undetermined. The V gene lost 6 bases and the J gene lost 5 bases, with 22 bases spanning the gap. CDR1 is LNHDA and CDR2 is SQIVND in the germline V gene (reference sequence). The CDR3 is 16 residues long. The CDR3 sequence: CASSTREVTLPYGYTF. CDR3 nucleotides: TGTGCCAGTAGCACGAGAGAGGTTACTCTACCATATGGCTACACCTTC.

This clone was picked up one time. This rearrangement joins TRBV2 to TRBJ2-1, with TRBD2 matching 8 bases. This CDR3 has 13 residues. Germline CDR1 SNHLY, CDR2 FYNNEI. With 11 bases clipped from V and 6 bases from J, the junction kept 9 bases outside the gene matches. This chain's CDR3 is CAGGLGAPNEQFF. CDR3 sequence (DNA): TGTGCCGGGGGACTAGGGGCTCCCAATGAGCAGTTCTTC.

V gene TRBV18 combines with J gene TRBJ1-5; D gene uncertain. Per the germline V gene, CDR1 is KGHSH and CDR2 is LQKENI. The CDR3 is 15 amino acids. V was trimmed by 3 bases and J by 4 bases, leaving 13 bases between them. The CDR3 here is CASSPTGGDNQPQHF. The CDR3 region has the DNA TGTGCCAGCTCACCTACGGGAGGAGATAATCAGCCCCAGCATTTT.

This rearrangement joins TRBV7-9 to TRBJ2-7; 12 nucleotides match TRBD2. The CDR3 runs to 18 residues. V lost 0 bases to trimming and J lost 0 bases; unmatched junction nucleotides: 6. Per the germline V gene, CDR1 is SEHNR and CDR2 is FQNEAQ (reference sequence). CDR3 DNA: TGTGCCAGCAGCTTAGCCCTAAGACTAGCGGGAGACTCCTACGAGCAGTACTTC. Translating gives CASSLALRLAGDSYEQYF.

The rearrangement links TRBV7-3 to TRBJ2-2; 8 nucleotides line up with TRBD2. The CDR3 is 16 amino acids. The germline CDR1 and CDR2 sequences are SGHTA and FQGTGA. V dropped 0 bases and J dropped 7; count of bases not matched to a gene: 7. The CDR3 DNA reads as TGTGCCAGCAGCTTAACCGGGACTAGTCCGATCGGGGAGCTGTTTTTT. This sequence encodes CASSLTGTSPIGELFF.

This chain uses TRBV10-3 with TRBJ1-1; no reliable D call. Trimming removed 7 bases at V and 3 bases at J, with 15 bases between. The germline CDR1 and CDR2 sequences are ENHRY and SYGVKD. The CDR3 extends over 14 amino acids. CDR3 nucleotides: TGTGCCATCACTCAGTCGAGACTTGACACTGAAGCTTTCTTT. It specifies CAITQSRLDTEAFF.

This chain joins TRBV3-1 (or the pseudogene TRBV3-2) and TRBJ2-3; TRBD2 aligns across 7 bases. Germline lookup yields CDR1 LGHDT and CDR2 YNNKEL (reference sequence). CDR3 size: 16 residues. J gave up 6 bases and V 0 bases, and 9 bases lay outside the gene matches. The CDR3 protein is CASSQDLIGRKDTQYF. CDR3 in DNA: TGTGCCAGCAGCCAAGATCTGATCGGGAGGAAGGATACGCAGTATTTT.

The chain uses TRBV11-2 and TRBJ1-6; TRBD1 matches 8 bases. Germline V gene data show CDR1 as SGHAT and CDR2 as FQNNGV. The CDR3 extends over 14 amino acids. After removal of 5 bases from V and 7 bases from J, the junction contained 4 bases not matched to a gene. This CDR3 reads CASSATGGNSPLHF. CDR3 sequence (DNA): TGTGCCAGCAGCGCAACAGGGGGGAATTCACCCCTCCACTTT.

V is TRBV3-1 (or the pseudogene TRBV3-2) and J is TRBJ2-1; the D is unclear. This CDR3 comprises 12 residues. Germline-derived CDR1 and CDR2 are LGHDT and YNNKEL (reference sequence). V lost 4 bases and J 4 bases, leaving 5 bases between the germline ends. This CDR3 is CASSRGYNEQFF. CDR3 DNA sequence: TGTGCCAGCAGCCGAGGTTACAATGAGCAGTTCTTC.

The rearrangement uses TRBV5-1 and TRBJ2-7; D possibly corresponds to TRBD1 (5 bases). The CDR3 length is 13 residues. V lost 4 bases and J lost 3, with 11 bases in between. Germline assignment: CDR1 SGHRS and CDR2 YFSETQ. The DNA for the CDR3 is TGCGCCAGCAGCCCCAGACAGCGCTACGAGCAGTACTTC. The encoded protein is CASSPRQRYEQYF.